Below are 30 T cell receptor beta chains sequenced from a single sample in a study of Ad26.COV2.S vaccination and SARS-CoV-2 variants. Assay used: immunoSEQ multiplex PCR; TCRdb lists only in-frame clones, some missing. The table shows roughly 680,000 clones, with about 89% occurring only once. The treatment denotes: some 20 received Ad26.COV2.S at low or high dose, single or two shots; 5 received placebo; per-sample allocation not given. Day 63 after the first vaccine or placebo injection was the time point for sampling. The sequencing here drew on peripheral blood, taken in a trial of Ad26.COV2.S vaccine versus placebo. The receptors originated from a person between 18 and 59 years old who received the Ad26.COV2.S COVID-19 vaccine or a placebo.

This clone was counted only a few times. CDR3 DNA sequence: TGTGCCTGGTCCACGGGAGATAATCGTGAGCAGTTCTTC. Amino acid sequence: CAWSTGDNREQFF. The chain is built from TRBV30 and TRBJ2-1; possibly TRBD2 for D (6 bases). Germline CDR1 and CDR2: GTSNPN and SVGIG (reference sequence). The CDR3 is made up of 13 amino acids. V was trimmed by 5 bases and J by 9 bases, leaving 17 bases between them.

The V call is TRBV15, the J call TRBJ1-4, with D uncertain. The V and J ends lost 3 bases and 6 bases respectively, with 14 bases between them. The CDR3 has 15 amino acids. Germline values: CDR1 LNHNV, CDR2 YYDKDF (reference sequence). In DNA form, the CDR3 reads TGTGCCACCAGCAGCCTATCGAGGGAGGATGAAAAACTGTTTTTT. It encodes CATSSLSREDEKLFF.

The chain carries TRBV3-1 (or the pseudogene TRBV3-2) and TRBJ1-1, with 7 positions matching TRBD1. V shed 4 bases and J 6 bases; nucleotides not matched to a gene: 8. Germline lookup yields CDR1 LGHDT and CDR2 YNNKEL (reference sequence). The CDR3 contains 14 residues. The CDR3 coding sequence is TGTGCCAGCAGCCCGACAGGGCCTCTAGCTGAAGCTTTCTTT. It encodes CASSPTGPLAEAFF.

This clone was detected a few times. The rearrangement joins TRBV4-2 to TRBJ2-5; 7 bases are a match to TRBD1. In germline, CDR1 is LGHNA, CDR2 YNFKEQ. The CDR3 runs to 15 residues. The J segment lost 5 bases and the V segment lost 2 bases, leaving 8 bases of the junction unmatched. The CDR3 protein is CASSQPTDRVETQYF. The CDR3 region has the DNA TGTGCCAGCAGCCAACCCACAGACAGGGTGGAGACCCAGTACTTC.

J is TRBJ2-1 and V is TRBV18; weak D call: TRBD2 (5 bases). With 3 bases removed from V and 9 bases from J, the gap between germline ends came to 21 bases. Germline V CDR1 and CDR2: KGHSH, LQKENI. The CDR3 sequence is 16 residues long. The CDR3 sequence is CASSPSVRVWAVEQFF. The CDR3 DNA is TGTGCCAGCTCACCCTCAGTGAGGGTGTGGGCGGTTGAGCAGTTCTTC.

The chain employs TRBV7-2 and TRBJ1-3, with unresolved D. V shed 3 bases and J shed 3 bases, with 6 bases lying between them. Germline V gene sequence: CDR1 SGHTA, CDR2 FQGNSA. The CDR3 runs to 13 residues. The CDR3 sequence is CASSFGVGNTIYF. In nucleotides, the CDR3 is TGTGCCAGCAGCTTTGGGGTTGGAAACACCATATATTTT. The complete variable domain, with remaining parts taken from reference TRBV7-2 and TRBJ1-3, reads GAGVSQSPSNKVTEKGKDVELRCDPISGHTALYWYRQSLGQGLEFLIYFQGNSAPDKSGLPSDRFSAERTGGSVSTLTIQRTQQEDSAVYLCASSFGVGNTIYFGEGSWLTVV.

The chain couples TRBV10-1 to TRBJ2-3, with 12 bases fitting TRBD2. J lost 7 bases, V lost 3 bases, and 11 bases had no gene match. The CDR3 length is 17 residues. CDR1 and CDR2 from the germline V gene are WNHNN and SYGVQD (reference sequence). The CDR3 nucleotides are TGCGCCAGCAGTGACCGACTAGCGGGAGTGGGGGCTAATACGCAGTATTTT. It translates to CASSDRLAGVGANTQYF.

This clone has a single count. This rearrangement joins TRBV18 to TRBJ1-4; 8 bases agree with TRBD1. Germline loops: CDR1 KGHSH, CDR2 LQKENI. Trimming took 3 bases from V and 6 from J; bases not matched to a gene: 6. The CDR3 is made up of 15 amino acids. CDR3 bases: TGTGCCAGCTCACCTCGACAGGGGCTGGATGAAAAACTGTTTTTT. Translation gives CASSPRQGLDEKLFF.

The gene calls are TRBV4-1 and TRBJ2-7, with 8 positions matching TRBD1. This CDR3 has 17 residues. Germline loops: CDR1 MGHRA, CDR2 YSYEKL. After removal of 0 bases from V and 0 bases from J, the junction contained 7 bases not matched to a gene. As DNA, the CDR3 is TGCGCCAGCAGCCAAGACCCTGCCGGGACAGGCTCCTACGAGCAGTACTTC. Protein product: CASSQDPAGTGSYEQYF.

This chain links TRBV7-9 with TRBJ2-7; D gene ambiguous. The CDR3 length is 14 residues. V lost 4 bases and J lost 0, with 10 bases in between. Germline CDR1 is SEHNR and CDR2 is FQNEAQ (reference sequence). The CDR3 coding sequence is TGTGCCAGCAGCTCGACTGGTGGCTCCTACGAGCAGTACTTC. Translating gives CASSSTGGSYEQYF.

J is TRBJ2-7 and V is TRBV14, with D tentatively TRBD1 or TRBD2 (5 bases each). CDR3 length: 14 amino acids. Germline CDR1 and CDR2: SGHDN and FVKESK. V was pared by 4 bases and J by 3 bases, with 13 bases between. The CDR3 DNA reads TGTGCCAGCAGCCTACGGGGCCTGGGCTACGAGCAGTACTTC. This translates into CASSLRGLGYEQYF.

This clone has a single count. The V gene is TRBV5-1, the J gene TRBJ1-6, with 7 bases aligning to TRBD1. Trimming at V came to 1 base and at J to 3 bases, leaving 7 bases not matched to a gene. The CDR3 has 17 residues. In germline, CDR1 is SGHRS, CDR2 YFSETQ. CDR3 in amino acids: CASSLPAWDSYNSPLHF. DNA of the CDR3: TGCGCCAGCAGCTTGCCGGCCTGGGACAGCTATAATTCACCCCTCCACTTT.

This clone has only a few counts. J is TRBJ1-6 and V is TRBV5-1; D is undetermined. This CDR3 is built from 13 residues. V lost 5 bases and J lost 8, with 11 bases in between. Germline assignment: CDR1 SGHRS and CDR2 YFSETQ. The CDR3 nucleotides are TGCGCCAGCAGACCGACTGCTGATTCACCCCTCCACTTT. Translated, it gives CASRPTADSPLHF.

The genes are TRBV19 and TRBJ1-2; D uncertain. Germline values: CDR1 LNHDA, CDR2 SQIVND (reference sequence). Trimming stripped 4 bases from V and 6 bases from J, with 6 bases between. The CDR3 totals 11 residues. The CDR3 protein is CASSTYNGYTF. CDR3 coding DNA: TGTGCCAGTAGTACATACAATGGCTACACCTTC.

This chain joins TRBV2 and TRBJ2-5; TRBD1 might be the D (6 bases). The germline V and J ends were trimmed by 6 bases and 2 bases, with 16 bases remaining between them. The germline V gene has CDR1 SNHLY and CDR2 FYNNEI. The CDR3 has 15 residues. The CDR3 spells CASRADRVRQETQYF. CDR3 sequence (DNA): TGTGCCAGCAGAGCGGACAGAGTAAGGCAAGAGACCCAGTACTTC. Filled out from reference TRBV2 and TRBJ2-5, the complete variable domain reads EPEVTQTPSHQVTQMGQEVILRCVPISNHLYFYWYRQILGQKVEFLVSFYNNEISEKSEIFDDQFSVERPDGSNFTLKIRSTKLEDSAMYFCASRADRVRQETQYFGPGTRLLVL.

This clone was counted once. The J gene is TRBJ1-6, the V gene TRBV4-1; the match to TRBD1 covers 9 bases. V gave up 5 bases and J gave up 9 bases; unmatched junction bases: 11. The CDR3 is 16 residues long. Germline CDR1 and CDR2: MGHRA and YSYEKL. The CDR3 spells CASSSLTGGRGSPLHF. CDR3 DNA sequence: TGCGCCAGCAGCTCACTTACAGGGGGCAGGGGTTCACCCCTCCACTTT.

The rearrangement links TRBV12-3 or TRBV12-4 to TRBJ1-2; D gene ambiguous. The CDR3 sequence is 13 residues long. V lost 4 bases, J lost 4 bases, and 10 bases lay in between. The CDR3 DNA sequence: TGTGCCAGCAGTTGGGAGCGACCCTATGGCTACACCTTC. Its translation is CASSWERPYGYTF.

The chain joins TRBV7-9 to TRBJ1-3; D is unresolved. Germline assignment: CDR1 SEHNR and CDR2 FQNEAQ (reference sequence). Trimming cost V 3 bases and J 1 base, with 4 bases left between them. The CDR3 extends over 13 amino acids. CDR3 nucleotide sequence: TGTGCCAGCAGCTTCGAATCTGGAAACACCATATATTTT. It specifies CASSFESGNTIYF.

The chain joins TRBV5-6 to TRBJ2-3; D might be TRBD1 (6 bases). In germline, CDR1 is SGHDT, CDR2 YYEEEE. This CDR3 region has 12 residues. Trimming took off 4 bases at V and 3 bases at J, with 6 bases between the two ends. Written as DNA, the CDR3 is TGTGCCAGCAGCAGGGGGACAGATACGCAGTATTTT. Translating it yields CASSRGTDTQYF. The full variable domain, with the rest looked up from reference TRBV5-6 and TRBJ2-3, is DAGVTQSPTHLIKTRGQQVTLRCSPKSGHDTVSWYQQALGQGPQFIFQYYEEEERQRGNFPDRFSGHQFPNYSSELNVNALLLGDSALYLCASSRGTDTQYFGPGTRLTVL.

This sequence joins TRBV6-5 and TRBJ1-5, with TRBD1 matching 7 bases. This CDR3 is built from 14 residues. CDR1 is MNHEY, CDR2 SVGAGI, per germline. The V segment lost 6 bases and the J segment 11 bases; nucleotides outside the gene matches: 13. The CDR3 coding sequence is TGTGCCAGCAGCCAAGGGGGCCCGGGGATGACCCAGCATTTT. Translation: CASSQGGPGMTQHF.

The chain carries TRBV30 and TRBJ2-3; D is possibly TRBD1 (7 bases). Deletions cut 7 bases from V and 3 bases from J, with 11 bases between. Germline assignment: CDR1 GTSNPN and CDR2 SVGIG (reference sequence). CDR3 size: 12 residues. In DNA form, the CDR3 reads TGTGCCTCCGCAGGGGGGACAGATACGCAGTATTTT. It yields the protein CASAGGTDTQYF.

This chain connects TRBV7-8 to TRBJ1-1; D not resolved. Germline CDR1 reads SGHVS; CDR2 reads FQNEAQ. The CDR3 extends over 14 amino acids. Trimming stripped 2 bases from V and 1 base from J, with 8 bases between. The CDR3 bases are TGTGCCAGCAGCTTATATGTGGGGAACACTGAAGCTTTCTTT. Amino acid sequence: CASSLYVGNTEAFF.

The chain joins TRBV10-3 to TRBJ2-5; TRBD2 matches at 12 bases. Germline CDR1 and CDR2: ENHRY and SYGVKD. This CDR3 is built from 15 residues. Germline trimming cut 4 bases from V and 1 base from J; bases unmatched to any gene: 1. The CDR3 reads CAISGTSGVQETQYF. The DNA of the CDR3 is TGTGCCATCAGTGGGACTAGCGGGGTCCAAGAGACCCAGTACTTC.

The V call is TRBV2, the J call TRBJ2-1, with 16 nucleotides matching TRBD2. Per germline, CDR1 SNHLY and CDR2 FYNNEI. V dropped 3 bases and J dropped 8; count of bases not matched to a gene: 1. The length of the CDR3 is 15 residues. CDR3 protein: CASSEGLAGGDEQFF. CDR3 sequence (DNA): TGTGCCAGCAGTGAGGGACTAGCGGGAGGGGATGAGCAGTTCTTC.

For the CDR3, the DNA is TGCGCCAGCAGCTTGGTGGCAAAATATGGCTACACCTTC. This sequence encodes CASSLVAKYGYTF. The chain joins TRBV5-1 to TRBJ1-2; D is unresolved. V shed 0 bases and J shed 5 bases, with 8 bases lying between them. Germline-derived CDR1 and CDR2 are SGHRS and YFSETQ. This CDR3 region has 13 residues.

The DNA of the CDR3 is TGTGCCAGTAGTAAACCTAGCGGGAACACCTACGAGCAGTACTTC. Translating it yields CASSKPSGNTYEQYF. This rearrangement joins TRBV19 to TRBJ2-7; 9 bases map to TRBD2. Losses at the gene ends were 4 bases for V and 2 bases for J; bases not matched to a gene: 6. CDR3 length equals 15 residues. Germline V lookup: CDR1 LNHDA, CDR2 SQIVND (reference sequence).

The chain has TRBV5-4 and TRBJ1-5, with 9 bases identical to TRBD1. The CDR3 is 14 residues long. The germline CDR1 and CDR2 sequences are SGHNT and YYREEE (reference sequence). The ends lost 0 bases at V and 11 bases at J; junction bases unmatched: 6. The CDR3 nucleotides read TGTGCCAGCAGCTTGGATCCCGGGACAGGGACCCAGCATTTT. It is translated as CASSLDPGTGTQHF.

This rearrangement joins TRBV5-1 to TRBJ1-1, with 9 bases matching TRBD1. The ends lost 4 bases at V and 4 bases at J; junction bases unmatched: 14. CDR1 and CDR2 from the germline V gene are SGHRS and YFSETQ. The CDR3 loop spans 17 amino acids. CDR3 nucleotides: TGCGCCAGCAGCCCTAGTCCCGGGACAGGGTTGATCACTGAAGCTTTCTTT. Encoded protein: CASSPSPGTGLITEAFF.

The rearrangement uses TRBV7-9 and TRBJ1-5, with TRBD1 as a possible D gene (6 bases). The CDR3 is 13 amino acids. Germline-derived CDR1 and CDR2 are SEHNR and FQNEAQ (reference sequence). V lost 4 bases and J lost 5, with 9 bases in between. The DNA of the CDR3 is TGTGCCAGCAGCTCCGAGGGGGATCAGCCCCAGCATTTT. Protein sequence: CASSSEGDQPQHF.

The V gene is TRBV2, the J gene TRBJ2-7; 14 nucleotides line up with TRBD2. CDR1 is SNHLY, CDR2 FYNNEI, per germline. This CDR3 is 14 amino acids long. V was pared by 6 bases and J by 5 bases, with 3 bases of the junction left unmatched. The chain's CDR3 is CASRGTSGSNEQYF. The CDR3 DNA reads TGTGCCAGCAGGGGGACTAGCGGGAGCAACGAGCAGTACTTC.